This entry lists 9 T cell receptor beta chains sequenced from one sample in a study of graft-versus-host responses after intestinal transplantation. Their antigens remain unidentified. Data came from immunoSEQ multiplex PCR; TCRdb stores just in-frame clones and leaves some out. The repertoire holds 96,000 or so clones, with roughly 90% as singletons. This sample comprised unstimulated CD4+ T cells sorted from spleen or lymph node cells, obtained before intestinal transplant. These receptors were taken from a human donor who received an intestinal transplant.

The V call is TRBV5-4, the J call TRBJ2-7; D is perhaps TRBD1 (7 bases). The germline V gene encodes CDR1 SGHNT and CDR2 YYREEE (reference sequence). This CDR3 is built from 15 residues. Deletions cut 0 bases from V and 5 bases from J, with 15 bases between. CDR3 bases: TGTGCCAGCAGCTTGGTGGCAGGGGGGCTCAACGAGCAGTACTTC. This gives the protein CASSLVAGGLNEQYF.

The V and J genes are TRBV5-6 and TRBJ2-5, with a weak D call TRBD1 (6 bases). With the DNA end fitting TRBJ2-7 better, the J assignment may be wrong. Germline V gives CDR1 SGHDT, CDR2 YYEEEE. The CDR3 has 14 amino acids. CDR3 sequence: CASKRQQGRYEQYF. Written as DNA, the CDR3 is TGTGCCAGCAAGCGGCAACAGGGACGGTACGAGCAGTACTTC.

This chain links TRBV10-1 with TRBJ1-5; D gene unclear. The CDR3 contains 13 residues. V lost 2 bases and J lost 5, with 7 bases in between. Germline V gene lookup returns CDR1 WNHNN and CDR2 SYGVQD (reference sequence). In DNA, the CDR3 is TGCGCCAGCAGTGAGGGGCCGGATCAGCCCCAGCATTTT. Translation gives CASSEGPDQPQHF.

This chain connects TRBV7-2 to TRBJ2-3; 13 bases map to TRBD2. Germline values: CDR1 SGHTA, CDR2 FQGNSA. CDR3 size: 18 residues. Trimming removed 3 bases from V and 5 bases from J; junction bases left unmatched: 11. The CDR3 region is CASSFPKTSGGAKDTQYF. The CDR3 DNA is TGTGCCAGCAGCTTCCCAAAAACTAGCGGGGGGGCCAAAGATACGCAGTATTTT.

As regards this clone: This CDR3 is also generated by other DNA sequences in the sample. CDR3 protein: CASSGTSGSYEQYF. The CDR3, as DNA: TGTGCCAGCAGCGGGACTAGCGGGAGCTACGAGCAGTACTTC. V usage is TRBV9 and J usage is TRBJ2-7; 13 bases align to TRBD2. V was clipped by 3 bases and J by 3 bases; unmatched bases: 0. From germline, CDR1 is SGDLS and CDR2 YYNGEE. The CDR3 covers 14 residues.

This clone appeared once. The V call is TRBV7-2, the J call TRBJ1-5, with 7 positions matching TRBD1. Germline V gives CDR1 SGHTA, CDR2 FQGNSA. With V trimmed by 6 bases and J by 3 bases, 5 bases remained unmatched. This CDR3 is built from 14 residues. The CDR3 loop reads CASSYGTVNQPQHF. DNA of the CDR3: TGTGCCAGCAGTTACGGGACAGTCAATCAGCCCCAGCATTTT.

The rearrangement uses TRBV9 and TRBJ1-2, with D possibly TRBD1 on 6 matching bases. The CDR3 spans 12 residues. Germline CDR1 is SGDLS and CDR2 is YYNGEE. V was clipped by 3 bases and J by 8 bases, with 11 bases between them. The CDR3 nucleotides are TGTGCCAGCAGCGATCCGGGACACGGCTACACCTTC. Its translation is CASSDPGHGYTF.

The J gene is TRBJ2-3, the V gene TRBV7-2, with 7 nucleotides matching TRBD2. The CDR3 has 16 residues. V lost 2 bases, J lost 0 bases, and 5 bases stayed unmatched. The germline V gene encodes CDR1 SGHTA and CDR2 FQGNSA. The CDR3 sequence: CASSLSGALSTDTQYF. DNA of the CDR3: TGTGCCAGCAGCTTAAGCGGGGCCCTTAGCACAGATACGCAGTATTTT. The full variable domain, with the rest looked up from reference TRBV7-2 and TRBJ2-3, is GAGVSQSPSNKVTEKGKDVELRCDPISGHTALYWYRQSLGQGLEFLIYFQGNSAPDKSGLPSDRFSAERTGGSVSTLTIQRTQQEDSAVYLCASSLSGALSTDTQYFGPGTRLTVL.

V is TRBV7-8 and J is TRBJ2-5; 10 nucleotides align to TRBD2. CDR1 SGHVS and CDR2 FQNEAQ come from the germline V gene. V lost 2 bases and J lost 2; bases outside the gene matches: 8. This CDR3 has 17 residues. CDR3 DNA sequence: TGTGCCAGCAGCTTACTAATCCTAGCGGGGGAGCAAGAGACCCAGTACTTC. Amino acids: CASSLLILAGEQETQYF. The full variable domain, completed using reference TRBV7-8 and TRBJ2-5, is GAGVSQSPRYKVAKRGQDVALRCDPISGHVSLFWYQQALGQGPEFLTYFQNEAQLDKSGLPSDRFFAERPEGSVSTLKIQRTQQEDSAVYLCASSLLILAGEQETQYFGPGTRLLVL.